This T cell receptor beta chain was identified during a study of blood T cells in healthy people across ages. Study-wide findings and caveats: Strong correlation existed between TCR beta diversity and naive T cell percentage. No one knew whether donors had CMV, which possibly confounded expanded clonotype changes.

The CDR3 sequence is 16 residues long. Germline V gene data show CDR1 as LGHDT and CDR2 as YNNKEL (reference sequence). V dropped 0 bases and J dropped 0 bases, with 10 bases sitting between them. A second PCR of roughly 7 to 11 cycles used a sample-barcoded 5' primer and a J-beta primer mix. TCRdb used MiXCR to reprocess the 5' RACE reads, holding one entry per CDR3 protein. The table shows about a million distinct CDR3 sequences, with roughly half occurring only once. A note on this clonotype: Its target is not known.

The chain combines TRBV3-1 with TRBJ2-3, with D possibly TRBD2 on 6 matching bases. The sample comprised blood. The TCR sequence derives from a woman aged 55-70 years in good health. The CDR3 DNA reads TGTGCCAGCAGCCAAGATTGGGGACTCAGCACAGATACGCAGTATTTT. It encodes CASSQDWGLSTDTQYF.